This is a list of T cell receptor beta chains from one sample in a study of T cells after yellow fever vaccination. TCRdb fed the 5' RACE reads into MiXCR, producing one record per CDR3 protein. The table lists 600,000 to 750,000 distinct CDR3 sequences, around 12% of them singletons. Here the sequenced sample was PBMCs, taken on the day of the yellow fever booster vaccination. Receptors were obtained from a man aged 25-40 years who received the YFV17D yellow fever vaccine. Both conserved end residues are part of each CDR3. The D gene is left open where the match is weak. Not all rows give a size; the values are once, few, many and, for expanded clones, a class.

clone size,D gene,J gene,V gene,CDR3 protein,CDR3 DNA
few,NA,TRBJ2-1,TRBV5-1,CASSLKQGTYNEQFF,TGCGCCAGCAGCTTGAAGCAGGGAACCTACAATGAGCAGTTCTTC
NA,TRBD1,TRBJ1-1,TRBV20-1,CSAEGQVLGGTEAFF,TGCAGTGCAGAGGGACAGGTCCTCGGAGGCACTGAAGCTTTCTTT
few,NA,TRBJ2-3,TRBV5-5,CASSPLVGVSTDTQYF,TGTGCCAGCAGCCCCCTAGTTGGGGTCAGCACAGATACGCAGTATTTT
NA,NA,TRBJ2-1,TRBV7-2,CASSFGDRYEQFF,TGTGCCAGCAGCTTCGGAGACAGGTATGAGCAGTTCTTC
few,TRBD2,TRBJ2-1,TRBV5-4,CASSLSGSDEQFF,TGTGCCAGCAGTTTGAGCGGGAGCGATGAGCAGTTCTTC
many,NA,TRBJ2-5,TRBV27,CASSLGWGEETQYF,TGTGCCAGCAGTTTGGGCTGGGGTGAAGAGACCCAGTACTTC
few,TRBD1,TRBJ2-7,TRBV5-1,CASSSRDSDSYEQYF,TGCGCCAGCAGCTCCCGGGACAGCGACTCCTACGAGCAGTACTTC
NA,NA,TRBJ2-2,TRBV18,CASSPLTSTGELFF,TGTGCCAGCTCACCTCTTACCTCGACCGGGGAGCTGTTTTTT
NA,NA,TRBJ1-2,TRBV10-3,CAISESGGGYTF,TGTGCCATCAGTGAGTCAGGGGGTGGCTACACCTTC
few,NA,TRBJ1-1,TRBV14,CASSHSIRADTEAFF,TGTGCCAGCAGTCATTCAATCAGGGCGGACACTGAAGCTTTCTTT
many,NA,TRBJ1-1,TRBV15,CATSLPGTEAFF,TGTGCCACCAGCCTTCCGGGTACTGAAGCTTTCTTT
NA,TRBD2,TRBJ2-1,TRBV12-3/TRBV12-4,CASSLGLAGHYNEQFF,TGTGCCAGCAGTTTGGGACTAGCGGGCCACTACAATGAGCAGTTCTTC
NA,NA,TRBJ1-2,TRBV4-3,CASSQAGGAFGYTF,TGCGCCAGCAGCCAAGCTGGGGGCGCGTTTGGCTACACCTTC
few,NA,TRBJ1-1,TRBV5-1,CASRMESEAFF,TGCGCCAGCAGAATGGAGTCTGAAGCTTTCTTT
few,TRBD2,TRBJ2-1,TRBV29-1,CSVLGTSDHNEQFF,TGCAGCGTTCTGGGGACTAGCGACCACAATGAGCAGTTCTTC
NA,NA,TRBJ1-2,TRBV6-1,CASSHLSSSNMGRGYTF,TGTGCCAGCAGCCATTTATCGTCGTCCAACATGGGCCGTGGCTACACCTTC
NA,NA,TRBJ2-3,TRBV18,CASAPGSLTDTQYF,TGTGCCAGCGCCCCGGGAAGCCTCACAGATACGCAGTATTTT
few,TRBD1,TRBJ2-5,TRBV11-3,CASSLTGDRGKETQYF,TGTGCCAGCAGCCTAACCGGGGACAGGGGGAAGGAGACCCAGTACTTC
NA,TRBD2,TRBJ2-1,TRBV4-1,CASSQEVGLASEQFF,TGCGCCAGCAGCCAAGAGGTCGGACTAGCTAGTGAGCAGTTCTTC
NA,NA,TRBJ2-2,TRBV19,CASSIFKNTGELFF,TGTGCCAGTAGTATCTTCAAAAACACCGGGGAGCTGTTTTTT
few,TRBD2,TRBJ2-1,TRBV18,CASSPPGLANHEQFF,TGTGCCAGCTCACCGCCCGGACTAGCTAATCATGAGCAGTTCTTC
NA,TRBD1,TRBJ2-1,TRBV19,CASSPGEGALYNEQFF,TGTGCCAGTAGTCCCGGCGAGGGGGCTCTCTACAATGAGCAGTTCTTC
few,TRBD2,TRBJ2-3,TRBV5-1,CASSSGSGRTGADTQYF,TGCGCCAGCAGCTCAGGCAGCGGGAGGACCGGGGCAGATACGCAGTATTTT
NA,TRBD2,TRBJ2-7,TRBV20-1,CSARDRASGNTYEQYF,TGCAGTGCTAGAGATAGGGCTAGCGGGAACACCTACGAGCAGTACTTC
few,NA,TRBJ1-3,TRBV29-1,CSVEWGNTIYF,TGCAGCGTTGAGTGGGGAAACACCATATATTTT
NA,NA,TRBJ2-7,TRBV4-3,CASSQEYYYEQYF,TGCGCCAGCAGCCAAGAGTATTACTACGAGCAGTACTTC
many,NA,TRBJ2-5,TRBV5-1,CASSRFGNQETQYF,TGCGCCAGCAGCAGGTTCGGTAACCAAGAGACCCAGTACTTC
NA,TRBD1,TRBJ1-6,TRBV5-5,CASSPTGAINSPLHF,TGTGCCAGCAGCCCGACAGGGGCGATTAATTCACCCCTCCACTTT
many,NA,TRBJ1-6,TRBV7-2,CASSPEGRTPLHF,TGTGCCAGCAGCCCGGAGGGCAGGACACCCCTCCACTTT
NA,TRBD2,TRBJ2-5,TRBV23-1,CATPAGTSRETQYF,TGCGCCACCCCAGCCGGGACTAGCCGGGAGACCCAGTACTTC
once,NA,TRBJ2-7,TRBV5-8,CASSRSTTHYEQYF,TGTGCCAGCAGCCGCTCGACTACCCACTACGAGCAGTACTTC
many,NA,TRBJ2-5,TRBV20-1,CSAGHGLETQYF,TGCAGTGCTGGACACGGTCTGGAGACCCAGTACTTC
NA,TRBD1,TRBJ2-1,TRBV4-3,CASSQEQGDEQFF,TGCGCCAGCAGCCAAGAACAGGGGGATGAGCAGTTCTTC
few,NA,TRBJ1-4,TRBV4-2,CASSQDVGLLNEKLFF,TGTGCCAGCAGCCAAGACGTCGGACTGCTTAATGAAAAACTGTTTTTT
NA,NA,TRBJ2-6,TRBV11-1,CASSHDLKWGLRAGANVLTF,TGTGCCAGCAGTCACGATCTGAAGTGGGGTTTGAGGGCTGGGGCCAACGTCCTGACTTTC
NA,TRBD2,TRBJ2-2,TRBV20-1,CSARGLAGPNTGELFF,TGCAGTGCTAGAGGGCTAGCGGGACCGAACACCGGGGAGCTGTTTTTT
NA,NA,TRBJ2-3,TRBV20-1,CSGEGLQRDTQYF,TGCTCCGGTGAGGGGCTCCAGCGGGATACGCAGTATTTT
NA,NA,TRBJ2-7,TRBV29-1,CSVHDGPYEQYF,TGCAGTGTACATGACGGACCCTACGAGCAGTACTTC
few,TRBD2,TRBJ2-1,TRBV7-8,CASSARTSGSSYNEQFF,TGTGCCAGCAGCGCAAGGACTAGCGGGAGCTCCTACAATGAGCAGTTCTTC
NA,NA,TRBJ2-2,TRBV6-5,CASSTSPVGELFF,TGTGCCAGCAGTACTAGTCCTGTCGGGGAGCTGTTTTTT
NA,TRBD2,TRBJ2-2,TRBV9,CASRAGGPGTGELFF,TGTGCCAGCAGAGCGGGAGGGCCAGGTACCGGGGAGCTGTTTTTT
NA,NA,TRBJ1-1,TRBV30,CAWSVHRPGTEAFF,TGTGCCTGGAGTGTACACAGGCCTGGGACTGAAGCTTTCTTT
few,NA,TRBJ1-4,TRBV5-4,CASSPGRQEEKLFF,TGTGCCAGCAGCCCGGGACGACAGGAGGAAAAACTGTTTTTT
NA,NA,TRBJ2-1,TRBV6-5,CASSFTDPKYNEQFF,TGTGCCAGCAGCTTCACTGACCCGAAATACAATGAGCAGTTCTTC
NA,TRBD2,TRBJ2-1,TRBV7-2,CASSPWTSGRYNEQFF,TGTGCCAGCAGCCCCTGGACTAGCGGGCGATACAATGAGCAGTTCTTC
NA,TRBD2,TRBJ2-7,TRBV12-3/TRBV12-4,CASSFNRIGGRDEQYF,TGTGCCAGCAGTTTCAACCGGATTGGCGGGAGGGACGAGCAGTACTTC
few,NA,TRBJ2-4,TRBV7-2,CASSLGPGPNIQYF,TGTGCCAGCAGCTTAGGCCCGGGGCCAAACATTCAGTACTTC
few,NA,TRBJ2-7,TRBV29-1,CSAYIRYEQYF,TGCAGCGCCTATATTAGGTACGAGCAGTACTTC
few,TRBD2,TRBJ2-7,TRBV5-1,CASSLGGGASNF,TGCGCCAGCAGCTTGGGCGGGGGGGCGTCCAACTTC
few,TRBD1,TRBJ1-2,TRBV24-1,CATSDRGTDGYTF,TGTGCCACCAGCGATCGGGGGACAGATGGCTACACCTTC
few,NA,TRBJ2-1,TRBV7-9,CASSLLADYNEQFF,TGTGCCAGCAGCTTACTTGCGGACTACAATGAGCAGTTCTTC
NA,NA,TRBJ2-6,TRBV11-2,CASSSLTGTGANVLTF,TGTGCCAGCAGCTCTCTAACAGGGACTGGGGCCAACGTCCTGACTTTC
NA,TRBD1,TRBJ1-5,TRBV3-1,CASSQTGASNQPLHF,TGTGCCAGCAGCCAAACAGGGGCTAGCAATCAGCCCCTGCATTTT